Shown below are 20 T cell receptor beta chains from a single sample sequenced in a study of T cell responses to AZD1222 COVID-19 vaccine. The method was immunoSEQ multiplex PCR; TCRdb's version includes in-frame clones alone and lacks a portion of them. Of around 140,000 clones in the sample, about 88% were seen once. The input for sequencing was peripheral blood, taken on day 0 of AZD1222 vaccination. These receptors were taken from an adult in good health.

This clone was detected only once. This chain uses TRBV7-9 with TRBJ1-5; 8 nucleotides agree with TRBD1. The CDR3 has 14 amino acids. Looked up from germline, CDR1 is SEHNR and CDR2 is FQNEAQ (reference sequence). Trimming removed 4 bases from V and 3 bases from J; junction bases left unmatched: 2. CDR3 region: CASSSDRVNQPQHF. The CDR3 DNA reads as TGTGCCAGCAGCTCGGACAGGGTCAATCAGCCCCAGCATTTT.

The chain is built from TRBV20-1 and TRBJ2-6, with D unclear. The CDR3 has 15 amino acids. Germline V CDR1 and CDR2: DFQATT, SNEGSKA (reference sequence). The V gene lost 3 bases and the J gene lost 0 bases, with 9 bases spanning the gap. The DNA of the CDR3 is TGCAGTGCTAGTCCGAGGAACTCTGGGGCCAACGTCCTGACTTTC. As protein: CSASPRNSGANVLTF.

The chain's CDR3 is CASSLYGQGTEAFF. In DNA form, the CDR3 reads TGCGCCAGCAGCTTGTATGGACAGGGGACTGAAGCTTTCTTT. This sequence joins TRBV5-1 and TRBJ1-1, with 9 positions matching TRBD1. The CDR3 extends over 14 amino acids. Trimming removed 1 base from V and 5 bases from J; junction bases left unmatched: 3. Per germline, CDR1 SGHRS and CDR2 YFSETQ. Based on the CDR3 plus reference TRBV5-1 and TRBJ1-1, the full variable domain is KAGVTQTPRYLIKTRGQQVTLSCSPISGHRSVSWYQQTPGQGLQFLFEYFSETQRNKGNFPGRFSGRQFSNSRSEMNVSTLELGDSALYLCASSLYGQGTEAFFGQGTRLTVV.

The chain links TRBV6-4 to TRBJ2-7; TRBD1 might be the D (5 bases). CDR1 and CDR2 from the germline V gene are MRHNA and SNTAGT. The length of the CDR3 is 15 residues. V was clipped by 3 bases and J by 0 bases, with 12 bases between them. Written as DNA, the CDR3 is TGTGCCAGCAGTGAGGAAGGGGCCGACTCCTACGAGCAGTACTTC. Protein product: CASSEEGADSYEQYF.

This rearrangement joins TRBV30 to TRBJ2-5; a possible D gene is TRBD2 (6 bases). Germline CDR1 is GTSNPN and CDR2 is SVGIG (reference sequence). The CDR3 runs 12 residues. The V gene lost 5 bases and the J gene lost 5 bases, with 12 bases spanning the gap. The CDR3 DNA reads as TGTGCCTGGGGAGGGGCGGGGGAGACCCAGTACTTC. Translating gives CAWGGAGETQYF.

This chain connects TRBV18 to TRBJ1-1, with D hard to call. V gave up 3 bases and J gave up 1 base, with 9 bases separating them. This CDR3 has 14 amino acids. Per the germline V gene, CDR1 is KGHSH and CDR2 is LQKENI. CDR3 DNA: TGTGCCAGCTCACCGACTGACTGGAACACTGAAGCTTTCTTT. Protein product: CASSPTDWNTEAFF.

The CDR3 sequence: CASSPAPGREQYF. Here the CDR3 DNA reads TGCGCCAGCAGCCCAGCCCCCGGGAGAGAGCAGTACTTC. The chain couples TRBV4-1 to TRBJ2-7, with D perhaps matching TRBD2 (6 bases). Per the germline V gene, CDR1 is MGHRA and CDR2 is YSYEKL. Trimming took off 4 bases at V and 7 bases at J, with 14 bases between the two ends. This CDR3 has 13 residues.

The rearrangement uses TRBV27 and TRBJ2-7, with TRBD2 as a possible D gene (5 bases). The CDR3 is 13 amino acids. Germline lookup yields CDR1 MNHEY and CDR2 SMNVEV (reference sequence). Trimming took off 6 bases at V and 6 bases at J, with 15 bases between the two ends. The CDR3 loop is CASSNFPRAEQYF. The DNA for the CDR3 is TGTGCCAGCAGCAATTTCCCGAGGGCCGAGCAGTACTTC.

This clone was recorded a few times. The J gene is TRBJ2-1, the V gene TRBV3-1 (or the pseudogene TRBV3-2); D is uncertain. The V end lost 4 bases, the J end lost 4 bases, and 14 bases lay between the germline ends. The germline V gene encodes CDR1 LGHDT and CDR2 YNNKEL (reference sequence). The CDR3 runs 15 residues. For the CDR3, the DNA is TGTGCCAGCAGCCCCAATTTCCTGGGTTACAATGAGCAGTTCTTC. Translated, it gives CASSPNFLGYNEQFF.

The V and J genes are TRBV4-3 and TRBJ2-3; TRBD2 matches at 7 bases. CDR3 length equals 16 residues. Germline CDR1 is LGHNA and CDR2 is YSLEER. J was trimmed by 1 base and V by 0 bases; bases with no gene match: 4. The CDR3 protein is CASSQDPGGRTDTQYF. The CDR3 DNA follows: TGCGCCAGCAGCCAAGACCCGGGGGGACGCACAGATACGCAGTATTTT.

The CDR3 protein is CASSFLDPQNQPQHF. For the CDR3, the DNA is TGTGCCAGCAGTTTTCTGGACCCTCAAAATCAGCCCCAGCATTTT. J is TRBJ1-5 and V is TRBV28; D is ambiguous. Germline values: CDR1 MDHEN, CDR2 SYDVKM. The ends were cut back, 3 bases at V and 4 bases at J, with 13 bases in the middle. CDR3 length: 15 residues.

The rearrangement uses TRBV12-5 and TRBJ1-4; a possible D gene is TRBD1 (6 bases). V lost 7 bases and J lost 8, with 23 bases in between. The CDR3 is 16 amino acids. CDR1 and CDR2 from the germline V gene are LGHNT and FRNRAP. CDR3 sequence reads: CASASGSRGGAEKLFF. The CDR3 bases are TGTGCTAGTGCCTCAGGGTCCCGGGGGGGGGCAGAAAAACTGTTTTTT.

The chain links TRBV7-2 to TRBJ1-2, with D hard to call. From germline, CDR1 is SGHTA and CDR2 FQGNSA. The CDR3 extends over 15 amino acids. Trimming took off 1 base at V and 1 base at J, with 10 bases between the two ends. The CDR3 region has the DNA TGTGCCAGCAGCTTAGTGCGACGGATTAACTATGGCTACACCTTC. Translating it yields CASSLVRRINYGYTF.

This clone was seen once. The V call is TRBV6-6, the J call TRBJ1-3; weak D call: TRBD1 (6 bases). Per germline, CDR1 MNHNY and CDR2 SVGAGI (reference sequence). V lost 2 bases and J 4 bases, leaving 12 bases between the germline ends. The CDR3 is 15 amino acids. CDR3 amino acids: CASSYEDSPGNTIYF. CDR3 DNA sequence: TGTGCCAGCAGTTACGAGGACAGCCCAGGAAACACCATATATTTT.

The chain couples TRBV7-9 to TRBJ1-1; perhaps TRBD1 as D (5 bases). Germline V gives CDR1 SEHNR, CDR2 FQNEAQ (reference sequence). V was shortened by 5 bases and J by 1 base, with 11 bases between the two germline ends. CDR3 length equals 14 residues. The CDR3 bases are TGTGCCAGCAGCCGGCTCGGGGGGAACACTGAAGCTTTCTTT. Translation: CASSRLGGNTEAFF.

The CDR3 loop is CASTPEGGRNTIYF. In nucleotides, the CDR3 is TGTGCCAGCACCCCGGAGGGGGGGAGAAACACCATATATTTT. V is TRBV7-2 and J is TRBJ1-3; tentatively, D is TRBD1 (6 bases). The V gene's germline CDR1 is SGHTA and CDR2 FQGNSA. The CDR3 totals 14 residues. V was trimmed by 7 bases and J by 5 bases, leaving 15 bases between them.

V and J are TRBV3-1 (or the pseudogene TRBV3-2) and TRBJ2-5; 7 positions agree with TRBD2. This CDR3 is built from 15 residues. Germline V gene sequence: CDR1 LGHDT, CDR2 YNNKEL (reference sequence). J lost 2 bases, V lost 0 bases, and 3 bases had no gene match. The CDR3 here is CASSQDLADQETQYF. The CDR3 DNA reads TGTGCCAGCAGCCAAGACCTAGCGGATCAAGAGACCCAGTACTTC.

This clone was counted once. This chain links TRBV7-9 with TRBJ1-6; D gene unclear. The CDR3 totals 15 residues. CDR1 SEHNR and CDR2 FQNEAQ come from the germline V gene (reference sequence). V was cut by 5 bases and J by 5 bases, with 13 bases left in between. The CDR3 sequence is CASSLSSGNNSPLHF. CDR3 nucleotides: TGTGCCAGCAGCCTATCCTCCGGCAATAATTCACCCCTCCACTTT.

The chain couples TRBV11-1 to TRBJ2-7; 9 bases align to TRBD2. The CDR3 extends over 14 amino acids. The J segment lost 2 bases and the V segment lost 1 base, leaving 0 bases of the junction unmatched. The germline gives CDR1 SGHAT, CDR2 FQDESV (reference sequence). CDR3 nucleotides: TGTGCCAGCAGCTTAGTAGCGGGAGCCTACGAGCAGTACTTC. This sequence encodes CASSLVAGAYEQYF.

The count of this clone is one. The chain recombines TRBV7-2 with TRBJ2-3, with 7 bases matching TRBD2. The ends lost 6 bases at V and 5 bases at J; junction bases unmatched: 14. This CDR3 has 16 amino acids. Looked up from germline, CDR1 is SGHTA and CDR2 is FQGNSA. The CDR3 DNA sequence: TGTGCCAGCAGGTTGATGACGGCGGGAGTTCAAGATACGCAGTATTTT. It codes for CASRLMTAGVQDTQYF.